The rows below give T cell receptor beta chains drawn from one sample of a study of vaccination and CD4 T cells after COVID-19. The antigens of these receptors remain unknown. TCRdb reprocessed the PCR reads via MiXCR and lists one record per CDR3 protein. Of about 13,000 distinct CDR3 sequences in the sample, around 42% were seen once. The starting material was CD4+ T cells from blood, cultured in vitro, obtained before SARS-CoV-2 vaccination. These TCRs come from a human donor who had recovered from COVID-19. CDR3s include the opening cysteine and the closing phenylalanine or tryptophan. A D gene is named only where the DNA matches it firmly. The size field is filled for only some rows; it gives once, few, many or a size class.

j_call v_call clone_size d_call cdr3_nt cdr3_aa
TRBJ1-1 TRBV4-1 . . TGCGCCAGCAGCCCCATAGTGGGGGCCCGCGGCGGCACTGAAGCTTTCTTT CASSPIVGARGGTEAFF
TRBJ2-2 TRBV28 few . TGTGCCAGCCTTCAGGGGGGAGCCGGGGAGCTGTTTTTT CASLQGGAGELFF
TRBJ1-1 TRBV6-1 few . TGTGCCAGCGGAGAGCCCCCGAGGAACACTGAAGCTTTCTTT CASGEPPRNTEAFF
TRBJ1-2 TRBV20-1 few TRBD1 TGCAGTGCTCGCAGGGACAGGGGCTATGGCTACACCTTC CSARRDRGYGYTF
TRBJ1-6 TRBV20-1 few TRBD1 TGCAGTGCTAGAGTAACAGGGGGCGTATCGGCCCTCCACTTT CSARVTGGVSALHF
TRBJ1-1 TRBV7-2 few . TGTGCCAGCAGCTTAGGAACAGGGTCAGATACTGAAGCTTTCTTT CASSLGTGSDTEAFF
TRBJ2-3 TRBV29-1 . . TGCAGCGGGAGGGGGCTAGCGGCAACAGATACGCAGTATTTT CSGRGLAATDTQYF
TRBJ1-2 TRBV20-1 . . TGCAGTGCTAGAACAGTGGACTATGGCTACACCTTC CSARTVDYGYTF
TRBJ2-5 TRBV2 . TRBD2 TGTGCCAGCAGTGTCCTAGCGGGGATAGAGACCCAGTACTTC CASSVLAGIETQYF
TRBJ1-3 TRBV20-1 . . TGCAGTGCTAGAGAAAAGGGGGACCTCAGCTCTGGAAACACCATATATTTT CSAREKGDLSSGNTIYF